This is a list of T cell receptor beta chains from one sample in a study of T cell responses to AZD1222 COVID-19 vaccine. TCRdb's table, derived via immunoSEQ multiplex PCR, lists solely in-frame clones and lacks some. Of fewer than 200,000 clones in the sample, approximately 94% were seen once. Sequenced material: peripheral blood, taken 28 days after the second AZD1222 dose. These receptors were collected from an adult who received the AZD1222 COVID-19 vaccine. Each CDR3 is given without its conserved first and last residue.

v_gene	j_gene	CDR3aa
TRBV2	TRBJ2-5	ASSDYGLGETQY
TRBV29-1	TRBJ1-1	SVVDFMNTEAF
TRBV6-5	TRBJ1-1	ASSYSGAGGGTEAF
TRBV19	TRBJ1-1	ASSISHNENTEAF
TRBV7-2	TRBJ1-5	ASSLGISQPQH
TRBV25-1	TRBJ2-3	ASGPTGSDTQY
TRBV11-2	TRBJ2-1	ASSLSPTGVGTNEQF
TRBV5-1	TRBJ2-3	ASSPMGGGSTDTQY
TRBV9	TRBJ1-1	ASSRTDMNTEAF
TRBV18	TRBJ1-2	ASSPPWEQRDYGYT
TRBV15	TRBJ2-2	ATSRSTGASTGELF
TRBV18	TRBJ1-4	ASSLAGPQDGGEKLF
TRBV3-1/TRBV3-2	TRBJ1-6	ASSHPPTTRARGANPPLH
TRBV28	TRBJ1-6	ASRSTFNSPLH
TRBV27	TRBJ2-1	ASSLGGTYNEQF
TRBV5-5	TRBJ1-1	ASSRSYTNTEAF
TRBV30	TRBJ1-1	AWSVLGRATEAF
TRBV28	TRBJ1-2	ASSWPGRGRGYT
TRBV18	TRBJ1-5	ASSPKGQAEEPQH
TRBV18	TRBJ2-1	ASSPLAGDYDEQF
TRBV5-5	TRBJ2-3	ASSPAVAGSTDTQY
TRBV5-5	TRBJ1-1	ASSLVTGAEAF
TRBV2	TRBJ2-2	ARGQTNTGELF
TRBV19	TRBJ2-1	ASSISRGNEQF
TRBV20-1	TRBJ2-3	SAPIGDTQY
TRBV28	TRBJ1-2	ASSLRGSGIYGYT
TRBV5-4	TRBJ2-5	ASSSRREGARAQY
TRBV2	TRBJ1-5	ASRETGVGQPQH
TRBV19	TRBJ1-5	ASSIAQGIGNQPQH
TRBV6-5	TRBJ1-6	ASSYGDSSYNSPLH
TRBV30	TRBJ2-7	AYGRPSYEQY
TRBV6-2/TRBV6-3	TRBJ1-5	ASSPRDRGVGQPQH
TRBV6-4	TRBJ2-2	ATNPGTTNTGELF
TRBV7-9	TRBJ1-2	ASSSVPGTGFNGYT
TRBV19	TRBJ1-3	ASSITGNTIY
TRBV7-9	TRBJ2-7	ASSLLGREQY
TRBV11-2	TRBJ1-2	ASRPMAGTIVSGT
TRBV7-9	TRBJ1-1	ASSLEGIGTEAF
TRBV5-1	TRBJ2-6	ASSPLAGSGANVLT
TRBV4-1	TRBJ1-4	ASSLEGLGPNEKLF
TRBV5-1	TRBJ2-1	ASSLAGSSVNEQF
TRBV6-5	TRBJ2-2	ASRDRGLTGELF
TRBV3-1/TRBV3-2	TRBJ1-1	ASSQGRVWGTEAF